What follows are 17 T cell receptor beta chains derived from one specimen sequenced in a study of cytomegalovirus exposure and HLA in healthy donors. In the PCR, 60 Vbeta and 13 Jbeta primers were used. Sequencing used immunoSEQ multiplex PCR; TCRdb keeps in-frame clones, though not all of them. The table records roughly 77,000 clones, 9.5% to 13% of them present only once. The sample consisted of PBMCs. The receptor source for this set is a man in his 60s in good health and CMV-seropositive.

This clone was observed a handful of times. A read error may account for a junction end that differs from germline. This rearrangement joins TRBV5-1 to TRBJ2-2; TRBD1 is a possible D gene (6 bases). This CDR3 is built from 17 residues. Germline CDR1 SGHRS, CDR2 YFSETQ. The DNA of the CDR3 is TGCGCCAGCAACTTGGGTGGGACACTATCGAACACCGGGGAGCTGTTTTTT. It codes for CASNLGGTLSNTGELFF.

The chain uses TRBV6-1 and TRBJ2-1, with D tentatively TRBD2 (6 bases). The V end lost 6 bases, the J end lost 4 bases, and 10 bases lay between the germline ends. The CDR3 is 13 residues long. Germline lookup yields CDR1 MNHNS and CDR2 SASEGT. This chain's CDR3 is CASSTGVYNEQFF. CDR3 bases: TGTGCCAGCAGCACGGGGGTTTACAATGAGCAGTTCTTC.

The chain uses TRBV4-2 and TRBJ2-7; TRBD1 might be the D (5 bases). This CDR3 comprises 13 residues. Germline V lookup: CDR1 LGHNA, CDR2 YNFKEQ. V was shortened by 6 bases and J by 0 bases, with 9 bases between the two germline ends. The CDR3 region has the DNA TGTGCCAGCAGTCCGGACATCTCCTACGAGCAGTACTTC. Its protein is CASSPDISYEQYF.

This clone was observed a handful of times. The J gene is TRBJ1-1, the V gene TRBV5-4; maybe TRBD1 (6 bases). CDR3 length: 13 residues. V was pared by 0 bases and J by 9 bases, with 12 bases between. Germline V gives CDR1 SGHNT, CDR2 YYREEE (reference sequence). CDR3 DNA: TGTGCCAGCAGCTTGGAACCCACAGGGCAAGCTTTCTTT. Translation gives CASSLEPTGQAFF. Using reference TRBV5-4 and TRBJ1-1 for the parts outside the CDR3, the full variable domain is ETGVTQSPTHLIKTRGQQVTLRCSSQSGHNTVSWYQQALGQGPQFIFQYYREEENGRGNFPPRFSGLQFPNYSSELNVNALELDDSALYLCASSLEPTGQAFFGQGTRLTVV.

Only a few counts were recorded for this clone. The chain is built from TRBV29-1 and TRBJ2-7; possibly TRBD1 for D (6 bases). The CDR3 has 13 residues. Looked up from germline, CDR1 is SQVTM and CDR2 is ANQGSEA. V lost 0 bases and J 5 bases, leaving 11 bases between the germline ends. DNA for the CDR3: TGCAGCGTTGAAGAGTGGCAGGGGAACGAGCAGTACTTC. Protein sequence: CSVEEWQGNEQYF.

This clone was counted a few times. The J gene is TRBJ2-1, the V gene TRBV9, with 15 bases lining up with TRBD2. J lost 9 bases, V lost 0 bases, and 4 bases had no gene match. The CDR3 has 16 residues. Germline V gives CDR1 SGDLS, CDR2 YYNGEE. The CDR3, as DNA: TGTGCCAGCAGCGTAGACGGGACTAGCGGGAGGAGTGAGCAGTTCTTC. Translating gives CASSVDGTSGRSEQFF.

Only a few counts were recorded for this clone. The V call is TRBV5-6, the J call TRBJ1-2; TRBD1 is a possible D gene (6 bases). V shed 4 bases and J shed 8 bases, with 27 bases lying between them. Per the germline V gene, CDR1 is SGHDT and CDR2 is YYEEEE. The length of the CDR3 is 17 residues. This CDR3 reads CASSPPLTDSPTWGYTF. The CDR3 DNA reads TGTGCCAGCAGCCCACCTTTGACGGACAGCCCGACGTGGGGCTACACCTTC.

This clone came up a few times. This sequence joins TRBV10-1 and TRBJ2-5, with 9 positions matching TRBD1. CDR3 length: 15 amino acids. The trim removed 8 bases at V and 0 bases at J, leaving 7 bases unmatched. The germline V gene has CDR1 WNHNN and CDR2 SYGVQD (reference sequence). The CDR3 DNA follows: TGCGCCAGCCATGGGGGACAGGGCTACCAAGAGACCCAGTACTTC. Translating gives CASHGGQGYQETQYF.

This clone turned up a few times. The chain carries TRBV4-2 and TRBJ2-6; tentatively, D is TRBD1 (5 bases). This CDR3 has 16 amino acids. Germline CDR1 reads LGHNA; CDR2 reads YNFKEQ. V was cut by 1 base and J by 0 bases, with 7 bases left in between. The CDR3: CASSQVDSSGANVLTF. CDR3 sequence (DNA): TGTGCCAGCAGCCAAGTCGACAGCTCTGGGGCCAACGTCCTGACTTTC.

This clone was counted between two and nine times. The gene calls are TRBV5-5 and TRBJ1-4, with D possibly TRBD1 on 6 matching bases. The germline V and J ends were trimmed by 0 bases and 8 bases, with 11 bases remaining between them. Germline CDR1 SGHKS, CDR2 YYEKEE (reference sequence). The CDR3 spans 14 residues. CDR3 in DNA: TGTGCCAGCAGCTTGGCACAGGGCGTGGAAAAACTGTTTTTT. The encoded protein is CASSLAQGVEKLFF.

This chain uses TRBV2 with TRBJ1-5; D gene unclear. With 1 base removed from V and 0 bases from J, the gap between germline ends came to 7 bases. This CDR3 comprises 15 residues. Looked up from germline, CDR1 is SNHLY and CDR2 is FYNNEI. CDR3 amino acids: CASSEGRYSNQPQHF. For the CDR3, the DNA is TGTGCCAGCAGTGAAGGGCGGTATAGCAATCAGCCCCAGCATTTT.

This clone was seen a few times. The V gene is TRBV6-6, the J gene TRBJ2-7; a possible D gene is TRBD1 (5 bases). This CDR3 region has 14 residues. CDR1 is MNHNY, CDR2 SVGAGI, per germline (reference sequence). With 5 bases removed from V and 1 base from J, the gap between germline ends came to 12 bases. The CDR3, as DNA: TGTGCCAGCAGTCCCACAGGTGGGTCCTACGAGCAGTACGTC. Protein product: CASSPTGGSYEQYV.

This clone showed up just a few times. The chain joins TRBV18 to TRBJ2-2, with 11 bases aligning to TRBD2. Germline V gene data show CDR1 as KGHSH and CDR2 as LQKENI. Trimming cost V 5 bases and J 5 bases; bases outside gene matches: 7. The CDR3 consists of 16 residues. In DNA form, the CDR3 reads TGTGCCAGCTCAACTATTCTAGCGGGAGGAACCGGGGAGCTGTTTTTT. Encoded protein: CASSTILAGGTGELFF.

V and J are TRBV27 and TRBJ1-3, with 9 bases lining up with TRBD1. Germline CDR1 and CDR2: MNHEY and SMNVEV (reference sequence). Trimming removed 8 bases from V and 0 bases from J; junction bases left unmatched: 2. CDR3 size: 14 residues. The CDR3 sequence: CASGQGSSGNTIYF. The CDR3 DNA is TGTGCCAGCGGACAGGGGTCCTCTGGAAACACCATATATTTT.

Details on this clone: Germline and junction disagree at one end, which may indicate a read error. The chain is built from TRBV6-5 and TRBJ1-3; no reliable D call. CDR1 and CDR2 (germline): MNHEY, SVGAGI. This CDR3 contains 12 residues. CDR3 residues: CASSAPSQETSF. As DNA, the CDR3 is TGTGCCAGCAGTGCCCCCAGCCAAGAGACTTCATTT.

The sample holds a few counts of this clone. V gene TRBV28 combines with J gene TRBJ1-1; no clear D gene. The CDR3 totals 13 residues. Looked up from germline, CDR1 is MDHEN and CDR2 is SYDVKM. V lost 4 bases to trimming and J lost 3 bases, with 9 bases between them. The chain's CDR3 is CASSSPGDTEAFF. CDR3 coding DNA: TGTGCCAGCAGTTCCCCCGGGGACACTGAAGCTTTCTTT.

This chain joins TRBV4-1 and TRBJ2-7, with a possible D match to TRBD1 (6 bases). The CDR3 length is 15 residues. The germline V gene encodes CDR1 MGHRA and CDR2 YSYEKL. The V end was cut by 4 bases, the J end by 3 bases, with 16 bases between. The CDR3 nucleotides read TGCGCCAGCAGCCGTCCCAGGGGAGATTACTACGAGCAGTACTTC. The encoded protein is CASSRPRGDYYEQYF.